This T cell receptor beta chain emerged from a study of cytomegalovirus exposure and HLA in healthy donors. V dropped 7 bases and J dropped 3; count of bases not matched to a gene: 16. This CDR3 is 18 amino acids long. Per the germline V gene, CDR1 is LNHDA and CDR2 is SQIVND (reference sequence). PCR used 60 Vbeta primers and 13 Jbeta primers. Assay: immunoSEQ multiplex PCR; the TCRdb copy retains only in-frame clones and omits some. The profile covers about 140,000 clones, with 80% to 90% appearing a single time and approximately 4% taken by the ten largest. The origin of this receptor is a woman aged 40 to 50 in good health and CMV-seropositive. This chain joins TRBV19 and TRBJ2-4, with 9 nucleotides matching TRBD2. What was sequenced was PBMCs. The CDR3 loop is CASKSHAGGRFDKNIQYF. CDR3 nucleotide sequence: TGTGCCAGTAAATCTCATGCGGGGGGGCGTTTTGACAAAAACATTCAGTACTTC.